This T cell receptor beta chain was retrieved from a study of blood T cell repertoires in COVID-19. Study background: Samples taken during acute and convalescent COVID-19 were collected in the United States, Italy and Spain. T cells, B-cell-depleted T cells, or PBMCs supplied cDNA or gDNA.

In this sample, this clone turned up once. Under the authors' procedure: Amplification of reference gene primers provided the estimated nucleated cell counts. Using immunoSEQ multiplex PCR, the repertoire was profiled, and TCRdb retains in-frame clones only, with some absent. The V and J calls and clone size come from that table; D and trimming were worked out from the DNA. The table records around 130,000 clones, 75% to 90% of them present only once. Germline assignment: CDR1 SGHTA and CDR2 FQGNSA. The CDR3 contains 14 residues. Trimming shortened V by 5 bases and J by 7 bases, and 15 bases separated the two germline ends.

The TCR comes from a man in his sixties or seventies with active or convalescent COVID-19. The sample was peripheral blood. The rearrangement joins TRBV7-2 to TRBJ2-1; D perhaps matches TRBD1 (6 bases). CDR3 protein: CASSRRTETNEQFF. Written as DNA, the CDR3 is TGTGCCAGCAGCCGCCGGACAGAGACGAATGAGCAGTTCTTC.